The 10 T cell receptor beta chains in this list originate from one sample, sequenced in a study of T-cell memory formation after mild COVID-19. TCRdb recomputed calls from the 5' RACE reads with MiXCR, one row per CDR3 protein. This sample has some 190,000 distinct CDR3 sequences, with approximately 20% found just once. Sequenced material: PBMCs or a T cell subset sorted from them (not recorded which). Receptors originate from an adult woman who had mild COVID-19 (a few samples of this study predate the infection). Cell type and time point are not known.

The chain links TRBV29-1 to TRBJ2-1; D may be TRBD2 (5 bases). The germline V gene encodes CDR1 SQVTM and CDR2 ANQGSEA. CDR3 size: 14 residues. The V end lost 7 bases, the J end lost 4 bases, and 17 bases lay between the germline ends. The CDR3 protein is CSGARRLAYNEQFF. In DNA form, the CDR3 reads TGCAGCGGCGCCCGACGTCTAGCTTACAATGAGCAGTTCTTC.

This sequence joins TRBV5-1 and TRBJ2-1; no clear D. Germline values: CDR1 SGHRS, CDR2 YFSETQ. This CDR3 comprises 13 residues. The V end lost 1 base, the J end lost 9 bases, and 11 bases lay between the germline ends. CDR3 residues: CASSLRARTEQFF. The CDR3 nucleotides read TGCGCCAGCAGCTTGAGAGCCCGGACTGAGCAGTTCTTC. The entire variable domain, with the rest obtained from reference TRBV5-1 and TRBJ2-1, is as follows: KAGVTQTPRYLIKTRGQQVTLSCSPISGHRSVSWYQQTPGQGLQFLFEYFSETQRNKGNFPGRFSGRQFSNSRSEMNVSTLELGDSALYLCASSLRARTEQFFGPGTRLTVL.

In its sample, this clonotype was seen a few times. The CDR3 coding sequence is TGTGCCAGCAAATGGTGGGAGGGCCAAACCGGGGAGCTGTTTTTT. This sequence encodes CASKWWEGQTGELFF. This chain uses TRBV6-1 with TRBJ2-2; 7 bases fit TRBD2. This CDR3 comprises 15 residues. J was trimmed by 5 bases and V by 7 bases; bases with no gene match: 10. Germline assignment: CDR1 MNHNS and CDR2 SASEGT.

The J gene is TRBJ2-1, the V gene TRBV30; 8 bases align to TRBD2. V was clipped by 0 bases and J by 2 bases; unmatched bases: 6. CDR3 length equals 16 residues. CDR1 is GTSNPN and CDR2 is SVGIG in the germline V gene (reference sequence). CDR3 loop: CAWSVLGSGTYNEQFF. The CDR3 DNA is TGTGCCTGGAGTGTACTCGGTAGCGGGACCTACAATGAGCAGTTCTTC.

This clonotype has only a few counts. This CDR3 is CASSLTGLVRYNEQFF. The CDR3 region has the DNA TGTGCCAGCAGCTTAACCGGACTAGTCCGCTACAATGAGCAGTTCTTC. The rearrangement links TRBV11-2 to TRBJ2-1, with 7 positions matching TRBD2. CDR3 length equals 16 residues. Germline V gene data show CDR1 as SGHAT and CDR2 as FQNNGV. With V trimmed by 2 bases and J by 3 bases, 7 bases remained unmatched. Together with reference TRBV11-2 and TRBJ2-1, the CDR3 gives the full variable domain: EAGVAQSPRYKIIEKRQSVAFWCNPISGHATLYWYQQILGQGPKLLIQFQNNGVVDDSQLPKDRFSAERLKGVDSTLKIQPAKLEDSAVYLCASSLTGLVRYNEQFFGPGTRLTVL.

In this sample, this clonotype turned up many times. The rearrangement links TRBV4-3 to TRBJ1-1, with a possible D match to TRBD1 (5 bases). The germline CDR1 and CDR2 sequences are LGHNA and YSLEER. The CDR3 covers 16 residues. Trimming removed 0 bases from V and 5 bases from J, with 16 bases in between. The CDR3 DNA reads TGCGCCAGCAGCCAAGAGGCCACGGGGGTAGGGACTGAAGCTTTCTTT. It codes for CASSQEATGVGTEAFF.

This clonotype was observed a few times. J is TRBJ2-3 and V is TRBV20-1, with D possibly being TRBD1 (6 bases). V was clipped by 0 bases and J by 6 bases, with 10 bases between them. Germline assignment: CDR1 DFQATT and CDR2 SNEGSKA (reference sequence). The CDR3 consists of 13 residues. This chain's CDR3 is CSARDVGADTQYF. The CDR3, as DNA: TGCAGTGCTAGAGATGTGGGGGCGGATACGCAGTATTTT.

In this sample, this clonotype turned up a few times. This rearrangement joins TRBV12-3 or TRBV12-4 to TRBJ1-1; unclear D gene. The CDR3 covers 13 residues. V gave up 3 bases and J gave up 4 bases, with 9 bases separating them. The CDR3 DNA reads TGTGCCAGCAGTTTCGGCTCAGCCACTGAAGCTTTCTTT. Translation gives CASSFGSATEAFF.

The gene calls are TRBV11-2 and TRBJ2-2, with TRBD2 as a possible D gene (6 bases). The CDR3 contains 15 residues. Trimming removed 5 bases at V and 1 base at J, with 11 bases between. From germline, CDR1 is SGHAT and CDR2 FQNNGV. The CDR3 DNA is TGTGCCAGCAGCCGGCGGGAAGGGAACACCGGGGAGCTGTTTTTT. It codes for CASSRREGNTGELFF.

The chain uses TRBV6-5 and TRBJ1-3, with D perhaps TRBD1 (5 bases). The germline V and J ends were trimmed by 8 bases and 2 bases, with 7 bases remaining between them. The germline CDR1 and CDR2 sequences are MNHEY and SVGAGI. This CDR3 has 12 amino acids. This chain's CDR3 is CASQGPGNTIYF. The CDR3 nucleotides read TGTGCCAGCCAGGGACCTGGAAACACCATATATTTT.